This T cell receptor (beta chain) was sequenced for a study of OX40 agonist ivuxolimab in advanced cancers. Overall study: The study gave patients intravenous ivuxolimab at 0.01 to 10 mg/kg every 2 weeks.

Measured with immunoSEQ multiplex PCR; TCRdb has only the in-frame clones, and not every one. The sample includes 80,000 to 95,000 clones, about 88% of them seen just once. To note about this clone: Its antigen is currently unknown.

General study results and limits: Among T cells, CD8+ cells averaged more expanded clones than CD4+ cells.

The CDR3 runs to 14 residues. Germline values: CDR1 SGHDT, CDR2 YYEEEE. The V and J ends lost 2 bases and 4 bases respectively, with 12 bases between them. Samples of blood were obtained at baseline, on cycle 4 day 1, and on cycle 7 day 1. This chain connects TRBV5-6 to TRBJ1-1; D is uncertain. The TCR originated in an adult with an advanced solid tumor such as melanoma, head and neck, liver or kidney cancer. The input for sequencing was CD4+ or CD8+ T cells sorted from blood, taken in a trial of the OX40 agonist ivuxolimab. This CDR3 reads CASSFSGSGTEAFF. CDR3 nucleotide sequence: TGTGCCAGCAGCTTTTCTGGGAGTGGCACTGAAGCTTTCTTT. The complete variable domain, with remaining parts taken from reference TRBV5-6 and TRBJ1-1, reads DAGVTQSPTHLIKTRGQQVTLRCSPKSGHDTVSWYQQALGQGPQFIFQYYEEEERQRGNFPDRFSGHQFPNYSSELNVNALLLGDSALYLCASSFSGSGTEAFFGQGTRLTVV.